Sequencing of this T cell receptor (beta chain) was carried out in a study of control samples from healthy donors and cancer patients. The CDR3 consists of 15 residues. Germline V gene lookup returns CDR1 SEHNR and CDR2 FQNEAQ (reference sequence). V was clipped by 5 bases and J by 3 bases, with 16 bases between them. The repertoire was sequenced with immunoSEQ multiplex PCR; TCRdb's copy has only in-frame clones and lacks some. The table records roughly 130,000 clones, about 95% of them present only once. This chain joins TRBV7-9 and TRBJ1-2, with D maybe TRBD1 (6 bases). Sequenced material: blood. This TCR came from a man aged 25 to 40 in good health. The CDR3 DNA sequence: TGTGCCAGCAGCCCTGGGGGGGCAACGGACTATGGCTACACCTTC. It specifies CASSPGGATDYGYTF.